One and the same sample provided the 9 T cell receptor beta chains below, sequenced in a study of cytomegalovirus exposure and HLA in healthy donors. PCR used 60 Vbeta primers and 13 Jbeta primers. Sequencing used immunoSEQ multiplex PCR; TCRdb keeps in-frame clones, though not all of them. The top ten clones hold about 3.1% of a sample with about 110,000 clones, roughly 78% of them seen once. Sequences were obtained from PBMCs. These receptors were taken from a woman aged 40 to 55 in good health and CMV-seronegative.

The V call is TRBV5-6, the J call TRBJ2-5; the D gene is possibly TRBD2 (7 bases). V was trimmed by 1 base and J by 9 bases, leaving 16 bases between them. Germline-derived CDR1 and CDR2 are SGHDT and YYEEEE. This CDR3 comprises 14 residues. CDR3 bases: TGTGCCAGCAGCTTGTTTGGCGGGGAGGGGGCCCAGTACTTC. Its translation: CASSLFGGEGAQYF.

This chain links TRBV19 with TRBJ1-1; no clear D gene. The CDR3 is 13 residues long. Trimming cost V 5 bases and J 0 bases, with 7 bases left between them. Germline V CDR1 and CDR2: LNHDA, SQIVND (reference sequence). The CDR3 loop is CASSSSLNTEAFF. The DNA of the CDR3 is TGTGCCAGTAGTTCCTCGTTGAACACTGAAGCTTTCTTT. Full variable domain (remainder filled in from reference TRBV19 and TRBJ1-1): DGGITQSPKYLFRKEGQNVTLSCEQNLNHDAMYWYRQDPGQGLRLIYYSQIVNDFQKGDIAEGYSVSREKKESFPLTVTSAQKNPTAFYLCASSSSLNTEAFFGQGTRLTVV.

The J gene is TRBJ1-6, the V gene TRBV10-1; D ambiguous. The CDR3 runs to 12 residues. Trimming took off 6 bases at V and 5 bases at J, with 5 bases between the two ends. The V gene's germline CDR1 is WNHNN and CDR2 SYGVQD (reference sequence). CDR3 DNA sequence: TGCGCCAGCAGCCCGGATAATTCACCCCTCCACTTT. This encodes CASSPDNSPLHF.

This chain connects TRBV7-8 to TRBJ2-5; 11 nucleotides match TRBD2. Judging by the DNA end, TRBJ2-7 fits better; the J call may be wrong. Germline values: CDR1 SGHVS, CDR2 FQNEAQ. This CDR3 has 16 residues. The CDR3 nucleotides are TGTGCCAGCAGCCTATTGATAGCGGGAGGGTTCTACGAGCAGTACTTC. Its protein product is CASSLLIAGGFYEQYF.

This chain links TRBV15 with TRBJ2-7; possible D gene TRBD2, 6 bases. The CDR3 has 13 amino acids. Deletions cut 4 bases from V and 3 bases from J, with 10 bases between. Per the germline V gene, CDR1 is LNHNV and CDR2 is YYDKDF (reference sequence). CDR3 in DNA: TGTGCCACCAGCACGGGACTTTACTACGAGCAGTACTTC. Translation gives CATSTGLYYEQYF.

In DNA, the CDR3 is TGCGCCACCTCTTCGTCGCAGGGAGAAAAACTGTTTTTT. Residues: CATSSSQGEKLFF. V usage is TRBV5-1 and J usage is TRBJ1-4; a weak D match, TRBD1 (5 bases). Germline loops: CDR1 SGHRS, CDR2 YFSETQ. V shed 9 bases and J shed 8 bases, with 17 bases lying between them. The CDR3 runs 13 residues.

This clone was recorded only once. V is TRBV5-1 and J is TRBJ1-6; 8 nucleotides agree with TRBD1. J gave up 10 bases and V 4 bases, and 10 bases lay outside the gene matches. Germline V lookup: CDR1 SGHRS, CDR2 YFSETQ. The CDR3 consists of 15 residues. Here the CDR3 reads CASSVGTGRESPLHF. CDR3 coding DNA: TGCGCCAGCAGCGTCGGGACAGGAAGAGAGTCACCCCTCCACTTT.

V usage is TRBV9 and J usage is TRBJ1-1, with unresolved D. V was pared by 0 bases and J by 8 bases, with 17 bases between. This CDR3 is 15 amino acids long. Germline V gene sequence: CDR1 SGDLS, CDR2 YYNGEE. This chain's CDR3 is CASSVDLVGGREAFF. CDR3 nucleotides: TGTGCCAGCAGCGTAGATCTCGTGGGTGGGAGAGAAGCTTTCTTT.

The chain recombines TRBV10-3 with TRBJ1-1; possible D gene TRBD1, 6 bases. V lost 7 bases and J lost 2, with 11 bases in between. Germline CDR1 ENHRY, CDR2 SYGVKD. The CDR3 is made up of 13 amino acids. The CDR3 reads CAIMGAVNTEAFF. CDR3 in DNA: TGTGCCATCATGGGGGCCGTAAACACTGAAGCTTTCTTT.